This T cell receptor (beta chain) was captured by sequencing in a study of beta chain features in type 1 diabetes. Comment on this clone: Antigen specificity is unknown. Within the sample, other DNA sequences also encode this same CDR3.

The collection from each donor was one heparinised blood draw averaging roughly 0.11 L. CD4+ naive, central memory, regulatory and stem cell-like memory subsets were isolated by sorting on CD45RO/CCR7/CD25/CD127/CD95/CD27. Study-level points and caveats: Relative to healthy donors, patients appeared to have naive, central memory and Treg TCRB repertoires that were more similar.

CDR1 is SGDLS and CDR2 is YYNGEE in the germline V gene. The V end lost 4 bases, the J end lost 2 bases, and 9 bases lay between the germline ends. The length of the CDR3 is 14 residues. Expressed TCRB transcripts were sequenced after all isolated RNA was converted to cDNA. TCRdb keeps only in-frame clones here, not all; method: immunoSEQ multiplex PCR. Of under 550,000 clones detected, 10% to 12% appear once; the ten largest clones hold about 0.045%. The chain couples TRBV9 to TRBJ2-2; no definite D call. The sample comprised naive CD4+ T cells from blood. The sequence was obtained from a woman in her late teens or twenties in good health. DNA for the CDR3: TGTGCCAGCAGCCCCCGGACCAACACCGGGGAGCTGTTTTTT. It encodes CASSPRTNTGELFF.